The 26 T cell receptor beta chains presented below share a single source sample, sequenced in a study of cytomegalovirus exposure and HLA in healthy donors (TCRdb year 2017). Libraries were prepared through the immunoSEQ multiplex PCR assay. A mixture of 60 forward primers for TCR Vbeta segments and 13 reverse primers for TCR Jbeta segments was used in the multiplex PCR. The table comes from immuneACCESS by way of TCRdb, which keeps in-frame sequences with V and J called. Part of the clones is missing from these tables; in studies checked, under half for an unresolved V gene and the rest for unknown reasons. Counted in this sample were under 100,000 clones; under 80% of them appeared once. Around 15% of the sample is in the top ten clones. Material for sequencing was PBMCs. The receptors come from a human donor in good health.

This clone showed up just a few times. The J gene is TRBJ2-4, the V gene TRBV9, with D possibly TRBD1 on 5 matching bases. Germline V gene sequence: CDR1 SGDLS, CDR2 YYNGEE. This CDR3 is built from 16 residues. V lost 3 bases, J lost 0 bases, and 13 bases lay in between. This chain's CDR3 is CASSASGQGAKNIQYF. CDR3 in DNA: TGTGCCAGCAGCGCCTCAGGGCAGGGAGCCAAAAACATTCAGTACTTC.

This clone has a single count. The V gene is TRBV5-4, the J gene TRBJ2-2; 8 bases map to TRBD1. CDR3 length equals 16 residues. Trimming removed 4 bases from V and 5 bases from J; junction bases left unmatched: 10. CDR1 SGHNT and CDR2 YYREEE come from the germline V gene (reference sequence). The CDR3 loop is CASSTGTGRGTGELFF. Here the CDR3 DNA reads TGTGCCAGCAGCACGGGGACAGGTCGGGGGACCGGGGAGCTGTTTTTT.

The V and J genes are TRBV5-1 and TRBJ2-7; 12 bases map to TRBD2. Unmatched junction bases numbered 6, after V lost 4 bases and J lost 1 base. This CDR3 region has 16 residues. Looked up from germline, CDR1 is SGHRS and CDR2 is YFSETQ. For the CDR3, the DNA is TGCGCCAGCAGCCCATTGACTAGCGGGGGTTCCTACGAGCAGTACTTC. Translation: CASSPLTSGGSYEQYF.

The chain recombines TRBV4-2 with TRBJ2-5; 14 positions agree with TRBD2. This CDR3 region has 16 residues. Trimming removed 3 bases from V and 7 bases from J; junction bases left unmatched: 7. Germline loops: CDR1 LGHNA, CDR2 YNFKEQ. This CDR3 reads CASSHGTSGGEGTQYF. The CDR3 bases are TGTGCCAGCAGCCATGGGACTAGCGGGGGCGAGGGGACCCAGTACTTC.

The genes are TRBV7-9 and TRBJ2-1; TRBD1 might be the D (6 bases). The CDR3 covers 14 residues. V was pared by 1 base and J by 6 bases, with 10 bases between. Germline V gene data show CDR1 as SEHNR and CDR2 as FQNEAQ (reference sequence). CDR3 amino acids: CASSLVTGSNEQFF. The CDR3 DNA reads TGTGCCAGCAGCTTAGTAACAGGGAGCAATGAGCAGTTCTTC.

The rearrangement links TRBV27 to TRBJ2-5; TRBD1 matches 7 bases. CDR1 MNHEY and CDR2 SMNVEV come from the germline V gene (reference sequence). The V segment lost 2 bases and the J segment 7 bases; nucleotides outside the gene matches: 7. CDR3 length: 14 amino acids. The CDR3 DNA is TGTGCCAGCAGTTTAGTAGGGGGCTTGGGGACCCAGTACTTC. It specifies CASSLVGGLGTQYF.

The chain combines TRBV2 with TRBJ1-2, with D unresolved. The CDR3 length is 10 residues. Germline V gene data show CDR1 as SNHLY and CDR2 as FYNNEI. V lost 6 bases to trimming and J lost 8 bases, with 7 bases between them. This chain's CDR3 is CASRSQGYTF. The CDR3 nucleotides read TGTGCCAGCAGGTCACAGGGCTACACCTTC.

This clone appeared once. CDR3 region: CASSFSGANTEAFF. In nucleotides, the CDR3 is TGTGCCAGCAGCTTCTCAGGGGCGAACACTGAAGCTTTCTTT. This rearrangement joins TRBV7-9 to TRBJ1-1; a possible D gene is TRBD1 (6 bases). V lost 3 bases and J 1 base, leaving 9 bases between the germline ends. The CDR3 consists of 14 residues. CDR1 SEHNR and CDR2 FQNEAQ come from the germline V gene (reference sequence). Together with reference TRBV7-9 and TRBJ1-1, the CDR3 gives the full variable domain: DTGVSQNPRHKITKRGQNVTFRCDPISEHNRLYWYRQTLGQGPEFLTYFQNEAQLEKSRLLSDRFSAERPKGSFSTLEIQRTEQGDSAMYLCASSFSGANTEAFFGQGTRLTVV.

This clone came up once. The rearrangement uses TRBV5-1 and TRBJ1-1; 9 nucleotides agree with TRBD1. J was trimmed by 2 bases and V by 0 bases; bases with no gene match: 11. This CDR3 spans 18 amino acids. Germline CDR1 SGHRS, CDR2 YFSETQ. CDR3 DNA sequence: TGCGCCAGCAGCTTGGTCAGTCCTCCGGGACAGGGTAACACTGAAGCTTTCTTT. It is translated as CASSLVSPPGQGNTEAFF.

This clone was picked up a small number of times. A read error may produce the germline difference seen at one junction end. The chain carries TRBV6-5 and TRBJ2-7; possible D gene TRBD2, 6 bases. Germline CDR1 and CDR2: MNHEY and SVGAGI. The CDR3 loop spans 11 amino acids. The DNA of the CDR3 is TGTGCCAGCAGTTACCGAGGAGGGGTGACATTC. As protein: CASSYRGGVTF.

The chain is built from TRBV29-1 and TRBJ1-2, with 9 bases matching TRBD1. Per germline, CDR1 SQVTM and CDR2 ANQGSEA. Losses at the gene ends were 7 bases for V and 8 bases for J; bases not matched to a gene: 11. This CDR3 has 13 residues. CDR3 amino acids: CSARDRVPFGYTF. CDR3 DNA: TGCAGCGCCAGGGACAGGGTTCCGTTCGGCTACACCTTC.

The CDR3 nucleotides read TGTGCCAGCCAGCGAGGGGGCCAGACGAACACTGAAGCTTTCTTT. Translated, it gives CASQRGGQTNTEAFF. The V gene is TRBV19, the J gene TRBJ1-1, with 7 positions matching TRBD1. V lost 9 bases, J lost 1 base, and 11 bases stayed unmatched. Germline V gene data show CDR1 as LNHDA and CDR2 as SQIVND (reference sequence). This CDR3 contains 15 residues.

The V and J genes are TRBV6-5 and TRBJ2-1; 10 nucleotides align to TRBD2. The CDR3 runs 16 residues. The junction had 9 bases not matched to a gene; V was cut back by 3 bases and J by 7 bases. Germline V gene lookup returns CDR1 MNHEY and CDR2 SVGAGI. CDR3: CASSYGAGGPGNEQFF. Written as DNA, the CDR3 is TGTGCCAGCAGTTATGGAGCGGGGGGGCCGGGGAATGAGCAGTTCTTC.

This chain uses TRBV6-4 with TRBJ2-2, with D possibly TRBD1 on 6 matching bases. There are 15 residues in the CDR3. Germline V gives CDR1 MRHNA, CDR2 SNTAGT. Trimming removed 6 bases from V and 3 bases from J, with 14 bases in between. This CDR3 is CASSPNREYTGELFF. The CDR3 coding sequence is TGTGCCAGCAGCCCGAACAGGGAATACACCGGGGAGCTGTTTTTT.

V gene TRBV14 combines with J gene TRBJ2-6, with D tentatively TRBD1 (5 bases). Trimming removed 1 base from V and 3 bases from J, with 10 bases in between. CDR3 size: 16 residues. CDR1 is SGHDN, CDR2 FVKESK, per germline. CDR3 sequence reads: CASSQGFQGGANVLTF. DNA for the CDR3: TGTGCCAGCAGCCAAGGATTCCAGGGTGGGGCCAACGTCCTGACTTTC. The full variable domain, rest sourced from reference TRBV14 and TRBJ2-6, is EAGVTQFPSHSVIEKGQTVTLRCDPISGHDNLYWYRRVMGKEIKFLLHFVKESKQDESGMPNNRFLAERTGGTYSTLKVQPAELEDSGVYFCASSQGFQGGANVLTFGAGSRLTVL.

The CDR3 DNA follows: TGCGCCAGCAGCTTGACAGAGAACTATGGCTACACCTTC. It yields the protein CASSLTENYGYTF. The rearrangement joins TRBV5-1 to TRBJ1-2; D unclear. Germline V gene data show CDR1 as SGHRS and CDR2 as YFSETQ. V lost 1 base and J lost 2, with 6 bases in between. This CDR3 has 13 residues.

The J gene is TRBJ1-2, the V gene TRBV5-6; D unresolved. From germline, CDR1 is SGHDT and CDR2 YYEEEE. V was clipped by 0 bases and J by 8 bases, with 11 bases between them. The CDR3 length is 13 residues. The CDR3, as DNA: TGTGCCAGCAGCTTGGCCGGGTTCGGCGGCTACACCTTC. It yields the protein CASSLAGFGGYTF.

The V call is TRBV19, the J call TRBJ1-5; D unresolved. V lost 2 bases to trimming and J lost 3 bases, with 8 bases between them. The CDR3 extends over 14 amino acids. Germline assignment: CDR1 LNHDA and CDR2 SQIVND (reference sequence). The DNA for the CDR3 is TGTGCCAGTAGTATAATGGGCGACAATCAGCCCCAGCATTTT. It yields the protein CASSIMGDNQPQHF.

V gene TRBV18 combines with J gene TRBJ2-5; D is perhaps TRBD1 (6 bases). V was trimmed by 4 bases and J by 5 bases, leaving 23 bases between them. The CDR3 length is 17 residues. Looked up from germline, CDR1 is KGHSH and CDR2 is LQKENI. The CDR3 DNA sequence: TGTGCCAGCTCACGGGGAGCCGGGACACGGAGTGTCGAGACCCAGTACTTC. Residues: CASSRGAGTRSVETQYF.

The V gene is TRBV18, the J gene TRBJ1-1; D is possibly TRBD1 (5 bases). V gave up 0 bases and J gave up 3 bases, with 8 bases separating them. The CDR3 totals 14 residues. Germline lookup yields CDR1 KGHSH and CDR2 LQKENI. The CDR3 region has the DNA TGTGCCAGCTCACCACCGACGGGGGACACTGAAGCTTTCTTT. It specifies CASSPPTGDTEAFF.

This clone was counted between two and nine times. The chain couples TRBV19 to TRBJ2-1, with TRBD2 identical over 11 bases. The CDR3 is 17 amino acids. Per the germline V gene, CDR1 is LNHDA and CDR2 is SQIVND (reference sequence). Germline trimming cut 5 bases from V and 6 bases from J; bases unmatched to any gene: 12. This CDR3 reads CASSQRGSGGAVNEQFF. In DNA, the CDR3 is TGTGCCAGTAGTCAGCGGGGTAGCGGGGGGGCGGTCAATGAGCAGTTCTTC.

The chain uses TRBV6-1 and TRBJ1-1, with a possible D match to TRBD1 (6 bases). Trimming took off 4 bases at V and 2 bases at J, with 11 bases between the two ends. Germline V gene lookup returns CDR1 MNHNS and CDR2 SASEGT. This CDR3 has 14 residues. The CDR3: CASSVTGTNTEAFF. As DNA, the CDR3 is TGTGCCAGCAGTGTTACAGGGACCAACACTGAAGCTTTCTTT.

This chain connects TRBV11-3 to TRBJ2-4, with D possibly TRBD1 on 6 matching bases. CDR3 length: 12 residues. Germline V lookup: CDR1 SGHNT, CDR2 YENEEA. Trimming cost V 6 bases and J 9 bases, with 12 bases left between them. The chain's CDR3 is CASSSGVGIQYF. The CDR3 DNA is TGTGCCAGCAGTTCAGGGGTCGGCATTCAGTACTTC.

V is TRBV7-6 and J is TRBJ2-7, with TRBD2 as a possible D gene (5 bases). Trimming removed 3 bases at V and 3 bases at J, with 9 bases between. From germline, CDR1 is SGHVS and CDR2 FNYEAQ. The CDR3 totals 13 residues. CDR3 amino acids: CASSLERSYEQYF. The CDR3 nucleotides are TGTGCCAGCAGCTTGGAGCGGAGCTACGAGCAGTACTTC. The complete variable domain, with remaining parts taken from reference TRBV7-6 and TRBJ2-7, reads GAGVSQSPRYKVTKRGQDVALRCDPISGHVSLYWYRQALGQGPEFLTYFNYEAQQDKSGLPNDRFSAERPEGSISTLTIQRTEQRDSAMYRCASSLERSYEQYFGPGTRLTVT.

V is TRBV29-1 and J is TRBJ1-1, with D tentatively TRBD1 (5 bases). Trimming removed 0 bases from V and 8 bases from J, with 10 bases in between. From germline, CDR1 is SQVTM and CDR2 ANQGSEA. CDR3 length: 12 residues. The DNA for the CDR3 is TGCAGCGTTGAAGATGGGGCGCTAGAAGCTTTCTTT. Amino acid sequence: CSVEDGALEAFF.

The chain links TRBV6-1 to TRBJ1-2; D unclear. The CDR3 contains 14 residues. The V gene lost 6 bases and the J gene lost 4 bases, with 15 bases spanning the gap. The germline CDR1 and CDR2 sequences are MNHNS and SASEGT. The CDR3 DNA sequence: TGTGCCAGCAGGGGAGGTAGTCGGAGCTATGGCTACACCTTC. Translating gives CASRGGSRSYGYTF.